Detailed here is one T cell receptor (beta chain). Its antigen remains unidentified. This sample was taken from a study of T cell responses to AZD1222 COVID-19 vaccine. Regarding the study as a whole: A reported finding is that nearly half of spike-specific TCRs target unmutated variant regions. Donors, mostly white British, included more females; clonal diversity was possibly underestimated. Just five to seven people given AZD1222 tested seropositive at baseline. In all cases, repertoires were sampled only after the peak T cell response.

Some clones are missing from TCRdb's copy, which holds only in-frame ones; the method was immunoSEQ multiplex PCR. The sample has about 64,000 clones; about four fifths are singletons. This CDR3 region has 15 residues. Germline trimming cut 6 bases from V and 2 bases from J; bases unmatched to any gene: 9. In germline, CDR1 is MNHEY, CDR2 SVGAGI. Sequencing was performed on peripheral blood, taken 28 days after the second AZD1222 dose. The TCR was taken from an adult who received the AZD1222 COVID-19 vaccine. The V and J genes are TRBV6-5 and TRBJ2-5, with 7 bases aligning to TRBD1. The CDR3 sequence: CASRTQQGIQETQYF. As DNA, the CDR3 is TGTGCCAGCAGAACGCAACAGGGGATTCAAGAGACCCAGTACTTC.